This T cell receptor beta chain was sequenced in a study of T cell responses to AZD1222 COVID-19 vaccine. General observations from the study: Clonal diversity was possibly underestimated, and the donors were mostly white British, with more females. Breadth and depth of Spike-specific TCRs rose after two AZD1222 doses. Regions 160-218 and 743-854 dominated among vaccine-associated CD4 TCRs spanning spike. The number of AZD1222 recipients seropositive at baseline was only five or six.

The germline V and J ends were trimmed by 1 base and 4 bases, with 12 bases remaining between them. The CDR3 consists of 16 residues. Germline CDR1 and CDR2: SGDLS and YYNGEE. Turning to this clone: Its antigen is as yet unknown.

Generated by immunoSEQ multiplex PCR, the TCRdb table keeps only in-frame clones and is missing some. Of under 200,000 clones listed, about 92% are singletons. The starting material was peripheral blood, obtained on day 0 of AZD1222 vaccination. The chain recombines TRBV9 with TRBJ2-6; D unresolved. This TCR was recovered from an adult in good health. For the CDR3, the DNA is TGTGCCAGCAGCGTACGCTCAGGAGCGGGGGCCAACGTCCTGACTTTC. It translates to CASSVRSGAGANVLTF.